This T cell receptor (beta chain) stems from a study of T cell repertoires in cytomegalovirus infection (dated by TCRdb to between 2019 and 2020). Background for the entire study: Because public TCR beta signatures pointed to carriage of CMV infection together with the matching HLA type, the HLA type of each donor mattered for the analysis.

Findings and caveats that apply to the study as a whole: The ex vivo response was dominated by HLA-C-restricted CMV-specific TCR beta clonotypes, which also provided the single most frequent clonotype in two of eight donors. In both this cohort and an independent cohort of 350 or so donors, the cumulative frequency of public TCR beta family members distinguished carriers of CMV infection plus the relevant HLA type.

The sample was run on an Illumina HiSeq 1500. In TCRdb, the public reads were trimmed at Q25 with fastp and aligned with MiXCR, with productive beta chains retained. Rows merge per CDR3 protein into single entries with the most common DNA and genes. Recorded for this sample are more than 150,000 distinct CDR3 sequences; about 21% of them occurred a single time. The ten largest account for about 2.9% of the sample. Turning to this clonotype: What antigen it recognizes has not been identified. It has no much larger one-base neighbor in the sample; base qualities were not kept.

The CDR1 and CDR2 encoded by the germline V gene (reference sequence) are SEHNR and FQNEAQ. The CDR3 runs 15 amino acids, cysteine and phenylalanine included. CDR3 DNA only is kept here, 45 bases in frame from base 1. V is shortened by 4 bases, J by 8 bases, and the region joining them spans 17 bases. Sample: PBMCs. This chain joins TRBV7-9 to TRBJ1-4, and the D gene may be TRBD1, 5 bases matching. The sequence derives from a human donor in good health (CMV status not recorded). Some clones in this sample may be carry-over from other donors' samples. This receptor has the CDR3 CASSSAGAVGEKLFF. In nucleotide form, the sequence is TGTGCCAGCAGCTCCGCCGGGGCCGTAGGGGAAAAACTGTTTTTT.